These T cell receptor beta chains were read from a single sample in a study of T cells in Graves' hyperthyroidism and ophthalmopathy. TCRdb recomputed calls from the multiplex PCR reads with MiXCR, one row per CDR3 protein. The table includes roughly 740,000 distinct CDR3 sequences, less than 20% detected once. Sequenced material: blood. Every receptor here comes from a man aged 18 to 30 with Graves' hyperthyroidism. CDR3s include the opening cysteine and the closing phenylalanine or tryptophan. A D gene is named only where the DNA matches it firmly. The size of a clone is reported for some rows only, either as once, few or many, or as a class for expanded clones.

abundance: many
d_gene: -
v_gene: TRBV2
j_gene: TRBJ1-1
CDR3aa: CASSNLGDLRSEAFF
CDR3nt: TGTGCCAGCAGTAACCTAGGGGACTTACGATCTGAAGCTTTCTTT

abundance: many
d_gene: -
v_gene: TRBV18
j_gene: TRBJ2-1
CDR3aa: CASSPGNEQFF
CDR3nt: TGTGCCAGCTCACCAGGCAATGAGCAGTTCTTC

abundance: many
d_gene: -
v_gene: TRBV20-1
j_gene: TRBJ2-7
CDR3aa: CSARDLRERDEQYF
CDR3nt: TGCAGTGCTAGAGATCTAAGGGAACGGGACGAGCAGTACTTC

abundance: many
d_gene: -
v_gene: TRBV6-1
j_gene: TRBJ2-5
CDR3aa: CASGFRETQYF
CDR3nt: TGTGCCAGCGGGTTCCGGGAGACCCAGTACTTC

abundance: many
d_gene: TRBD2
v_gene: TRBV6-2/TRBV6-3
j_gene: TRBJ2-7
CDR3aa: CASSYTSGRVYEQYF
CDR3nt: TGTGCCAGCAGTTACACTAGCGGGAGAGTCTACGAGCAGTACTTC

abundance: many
d_gene: TRBD1
v_gene: TRBV18
j_gene: TRBJ2-3
CDR3aa: CASSPDRGVSQYF
CDR3nt: TGTGCCAGCTCACCGGACAGGGGTGTTTCTCAGTATTTT

abundance: many
d_gene: TRBD2
v_gene: TRBV12-3/TRBV12-4
j_gene: TRBJ2-7
CDR3aa: CASSLSPSGSYEQYF
CDR3nt: TGTGCCAGCAGTTTAAGTCCTAGCGGGTCCTACGAGCAGTACTTC

abundance: many
d_gene: TRBD2
v_gene: TRBV3-1
j_gene: TRBJ2-5
CDR3aa: CATASGIGKTQYF
CDR3nt: TGTGCCACCGCTAGCGGGATTGGGAAGACCCAGTACTTC

abundance: few
d_gene: -
v_gene: TRBV19
j_gene: TRBJ2-7
CDR3aa: CASSNGHLYEQYF
CDR3nt: TGTGCCAGTAGTAACGGACACCTCTACGAGCAGTACTTC

abundance: few
d_gene: TRBD1
v_gene: TRBV7-8
j_gene: TRBJ2-7
CDR3aa: CASSLGQGVINEQYF
CDR3nt: TGTGCCAGCAGTTTGGGACAGGGGGTAATCAACGAGCAGTACTTC

abundance: few
d_gene: -
v_gene: TRBV5-8
j_gene: TRBJ2-4
CDR3aa: CASSLGSFAKNIQYF
CDR3nt: TGTGCCAGCAGCTTGGGAAGTTTCGCCAAAAACATTCAGTACTTC

abundance: -
d_gene: -
v_gene: TRBV7-9
j_gene: TRBJ2-1
CDR3aa: CASSPPRGYNEQFF
CDR3nt: TGTGCCAGCAGCCCCCCCAGGGGTTACAATGAGCAGTTCTTC

abundance: many
d_gene: -
v_gene: TRBV27
j_gene: TRBJ2-7
CDR3aa: CASSASSGELTYEQYF
CDR3nt: TGTGCCAGCAGTGCCAGTTCGGGGGAACTCACCTACGAGCAGTACTTC

abundance: many
d_gene: TRBD2
v_gene: TRBV11-3
j_gene: TRBJ2-1
CDR3aa: CASSIDGTSGRLDEQFF
CDR3nt: TGTGCCAGCAGCATAGACGGGACTAGCGGGAGGCTTGATGAGCAGTTCTTC

abundance: -
d_gene: TRBD2
v_gene: TRBV19
j_gene: TRBJ2-1
CDR3aa: CASSTGLAGGPAYNEQFF
CDR3nt: TGTGCCAGTAGTACGGGACTAGCGGGAGGCCCAGCCTACAATGAGCAGTTCTTC

abundance: few
d_gene: -
v_gene: TRBV28
j_gene: TRBJ1-2
CDR3aa: CARQAGPNYGYTF
CDR3nt: TGTGCACGACAGGCAGGGCCTAACTATGGCTACACCTTC

abundance: -
d_gene: TRBD1
v_gene: TRBV11-2
j_gene: TRBJ1-2
CDR3aa: CASSEIQGPQSYTF
CDR3nt: TGTGCCAGCAGCGAAATACAGGGGCCTCAGAGCTACACCTTC

abundance: -
d_gene: -
v_gene: TRBV4-1
j_gene: TRBJ1-1
CDR3aa: CASSQEPRNTEAFF
CDR3nt: TGCGCCAGCAGCCAAGAGCCGCGGAACACTGAAGCTTTCTTT

abundance: few
d_gene: TRBD1
v_gene: TRBV3-1
j_gene: TRBJ2-3
CDR3aa: CASSQDAGTGGWSDTQYF
CDR3nt: TGTGCCAGCAGCCAAGACGCCGGGACAGGGGGCTGGTCAGATACGCAGTATTTT

abundance: -
d_gene: -
v_gene: TRBV6-9
j_gene: TRBJ2-1
CDR3aa: CASSSVGLISYNEQFF
CDR3nt: TGTGCCAGCAGTTCCGTCGGGTTGATCTCCTACAATGAGCAGTTCTTC

abundance: many
d_gene: -
v_gene: TRBV2
j_gene: TRBJ1-1
CDR3aa: CASSDRQAEAFF
CDR3nt: TGTGCCAGCAGTGACAGGCAAGCTGAAGCTTTCTTT

abundance: -
d_gene: TRBD1
v_gene: TRBV20-1
j_gene: TRBJ2-1
CDR3aa: CSARDRGDNEQFF
CDR3nt: TGCAGTGCTAGGGACAGGGGTGACAATGAGCAGTTCTTC

abundance: few
d_gene: -
v_gene: TRBV9
j_gene: TRBJ2-3
CDR3aa: CASSVGFKRTDTQYF
CDR3nt: TGTGCCAGCAGCGTAGGATTTAAGCGCACAGATACGCAGTATTTT

abundance: -
d_gene: TRBD1
v_gene: TRBV20-1
j_gene: TRBJ1-2
CDR3aa: CSARFRDSSYGYTF
CDR3nt: TGCAGTGCTCGTTTCCGGGACAGCTCCTATGGCTACACCTTC

abundance: -
d_gene: TRBD2
v_gene: TRBV7-9
j_gene: TRBJ2-7
CDR3aa: CASSDLAEETRDEQYF
CDR3nt: TGTGCCAGCAGCGACCTAGCGGAAGAAACTAGAGACGAGCAGTACTTC

abundance: many
d_gene: TRBD1
v_gene: TRBV20-1
j_gene: TRBJ2-1
CDR3aa: CSLGQPNEQFF
CDR3nt: TGCAGTCTGGGACAGCCCAATGAGCAGTTCTTC

abundance: -
d_gene: TRBD1
v_gene: TRBV14
j_gene: TRBJ2-2
CDR3aa: CASSPTGGSTGELFF
CDR3nt: TGTGCCAGCAGCCCTACAGGGGGGAGCACCGGGGAGCTGTTTTTT

abundance: few
d_gene: TRBD2
v_gene: TRBV7-3
j_gene: TRBJ2-1
CDR3aa: CASSPDSSGLYNEQFF
CDR3nt: TGTGCCAGCAGCCCAGACAGTAGCGGGCTCTACAATGAGCAGTTCTTC

abundance: many
d_gene: TRBD2
v_gene: TRBV30
j_gene: TRBJ2-1
CDR3aa: CAWEAGTIGASEQFF
CDR3nt: TGTGCCTGGGAAGCTGGGACTATAGGGGCGAGTGAGCAGTTCTTC

abundance: few
d_gene: -
v_gene: TRBV20-1
j_gene: TRBJ1-6
CDR3aa: CSARKGTHNSPLHF
CDR3nt: TGCAGTGCTAGAAAAGGGACCCATAATTCACCCCTCCACTTT

abundance: -
d_gene: -
v_gene: TRBV11-3
j_gene: TRBJ2-2
CDR3aa: CASSPPTRAGELFF
CDR3nt: TGTGCCAGCAGCCCCCCGACCCGCGCCGGGGAGCTGTTTTTT

abundance: -
d_gene: -
v_gene: TRBV12-3/TRBV12-4
j_gene: TRBJ1-1
CDR3aa: CASRTTLAGMNTEAFF
CDR3nt: TGTGCCAGCAGAACCACACTGGCAGGGATGAACACTGAAGCTTTCTTT

abundance: many
d_gene: TRBD1
v_gene: TRBV30
j_gene: TRBJ2-3
CDR3aa: CAWTTGQGKFTDTQYF
CDR3nt: TGTGCCTGGACCACCGGACAGGGGAAATTTACAGATACGCAGTATTTT

abundance: few
d_gene: -
v_gene: TRBV27
j_gene: TRBJ2-1
CDR3aa: CASSFGPYNEQFF
CDR3nt: TGTGCCAGCAGTTTTGGCCCCTACAATGAGCAGTTCTTC

abundance: many
d_gene: -
v_gene: TRBV2
j_gene: TRBJ2-1
CDR3aa: CASSAEGTYNEQFF
CDR3nt: TGTGCCAGCAGTGCGGAAGGCACCTACAATGAGCAGTTCTTC

abundance: many
d_gene: -
v_gene: TRBV28
j_gene: TRBJ2-7
CDR3aa: CASSWLPSGEQYF
CDR3nt: TGTGCCAGCAGTTGGCTGCCTTCAGGCGAGCAGTACTTC

abundance: -
d_gene: -
v_gene: TRBV4-1
j_gene: TRBJ2-7
CDR3aa: CASSQFPDYEQYF
CDR3nt: TGCGCCAGCAGCCAATTCCCGGACTACGAGCAGTACTTC

abundance: -
d_gene: -
v_gene: TRBV28
j_gene: TRBJ2-5
CDR3aa: CASSTILRPQETQYF
CDR3nt: TGTGCCAGCAGCACGATTCTCCGCCCCCAAGAGACCCAGTACTTC

abundance: once
d_gene: -
v_gene: TRBV12-3/TRBV12-4
j_gene: TRBJ2-3
CDR3aa: CASSTARGPDTQYF
CDR3nt: TGTGCCAGCAGTACAGCGAGGGGCCCAGATACGCAGTATTTT

abundance: many
d_gene: -
v_gene: TRBV2
j_gene: TRBJ2-7
CDR3aa: CASSDESGYEQYF
CDR3nt: TGTGCCAGCAGTGACGAAAGTGGATACGAGCAGTACTTC

abundance: -
d_gene: -
v_gene: TRBV6-1
j_gene: TRBJ1-5
CDR3aa: CASSRQPQHF
CDR3nt: TGTGCCAGCAGTCGTCAGCCCCAGCATTTT

abundance: many
d_gene: TRBD2
v_gene: TRBV10-3
j_gene: TRBJ2-7
CDR3aa: CAIRGTSGNGQYF
CDR3nt: TGTGCCATCAGGGGGACTAGCGGGAATGGGCAGTACTTC

abundance: many
d_gene: TRBD1
v_gene: TRBV7-8
j_gene: TRBJ1-5
CDR3aa: CASSSPRQGRFGNQPQHF
CDR3nt: TGTGCCAGCAGCTCCCCCAGACAGGGGAGGTTCGGCAATCAGCCCCAGCATTTT

abundance: -
d_gene: -
v_gene: TRBV20-1
j_gene: TRBJ1-6
CDR3aa: CSARRGVTLQNSPLHF
CDR3nt: TGCAGTGCTAGAAGAGGGGTCACACTCCAAAATTCACCCCTCCACTTT

abundance: -
d_gene: -
v_gene: TRBV5-1
j_gene: TRBJ2-1
CDR3aa: CASSLRSSGDYNEQFF
CDR3nt: TGCGCCAGCAGCTTAAGGAGTAGCGGAGACTACAATGAGCAGTTCTTC

abundance: many
d_gene: -
v_gene: TRBV2
j_gene: TRBJ2-2
CDR3aa: CASSSQGTTNTGELFF
CDR3nt: TGTGCCAGCAGTAGTCAGGGGACTACCAACACCGGGGAGCTGTTTTTT

abundance: many
d_gene: -
v_gene: TRBV11-2
j_gene: TRBJ1-5
CDR3aa: CASSLSYSSNQPQHF
CDR3nt: TGTGCCAGCAGCTTGTCCTATTCTAGCAATCAGCCCCAGCATTTT

abundance: -
d_gene: TRBD2
v_gene: TRBV7-3
j_gene: TRBJ2-5
CDR3aa: CASSLGSGRGLGETQYF
CDR3nt: TGTGCCAGCAGCTTAGGGAGCGGGAGAGGGTTGGGAGAGACCCAGTACTTC

abundance: few
d_gene: -
v_gene: TRBV6-4
j_gene: TRBJ2-5
CDR3aa: CASSYSLFGQETQYF
CDR3nt: TGTGCCAGCAGTTACTCGCTCTTCGGACAAGAGACCCAGTACTTC

abundance: many
d_gene: TRBD2
v_gene: TRBV2
j_gene: TRBJ2-1
CDR3aa: CAGQGLAGDEQFF
CDR3nt: TGTGCCGGACAGGGACTAGCGGGGGATGAGCAGTTCTTC

abundance: many
d_gene: TRBD1
v_gene: TRBV18
j_gene: TRBJ1-1
CDR3aa: CASSQGARRGSEAFF
CDR3nt: TGTGCCAGCTCACAGGGGGCGCGAAGGGGGAGCGAAGCTTTCTTT

abundance: few
d_gene: -
v_gene: TRBV7-8
j_gene: TRBJ1-5
CDR3aa: CASSYTVNQPQHF
CDR3nt: TGTGCCAGCAGCTACACCGTCAATCAGCCCCAGCATTTT

abundance: many
d_gene: -
v_gene: TRBV11-2
j_gene: TRBJ2-3
CDR3aa: CASSLGWTATDTQYF
CDR3nt: TGTGCCAGCAGCTTAGGGTGGACAGCCACAGATACGCAGTATTTT

abundance: many
d_gene: TRBD2
v_gene: TRBV11-2
j_gene: TRBJ2-5
CDR3aa: CASSLDRGAASGETQYF
CDR3nt: TGTGCCAGCAGCTTAGATCGAGGTGCGGCTAGCGGGGAGACCCAGTACTTC

abundance: few
d_gene: -
v_gene: TRBV9
j_gene: TRBJ2-1
CDR3aa: CASSVAWISYNEQFF
CDR3nt: TGTGCCAGCAGCGTAGCTTGGATCTCCTACAATGAGCAGTTCTTC

abundance: few
d_gene: -
v_gene: TRBV7-9
j_gene: TRBJ1-5
CDR3aa: CASSTGHPNQPQHF
CDR3nt: TGTGCCAGCAGCACGGGACACCCAAATCAGCCCCAGCATTTT

abundance: few
d_gene: -
v_gene: TRBV4-2
j_gene: TRBJ2-2
CDR3aa: CASSHPPSGTTGELFF
CDR3nt: TGTGCCAGCAGCCACCCGCCCTCGGGGACCACCGGGGAGCTGTTTTTT

abundance: -
d_gene: TRBD2
v_gene: TRBV5-1
j_gene: TRBJ2-2
CDR3aa: CASSPPGLAGITGELFF
CDR3nt: TGCGCCAGCAGCCCGCCCGGACTAGCGGGGATCACCGGGGAGCTGTTTTTT

abundance: many
d_gene: -
v_gene: TRBV3-1
j_gene: TRBJ2-1
CDR3aa: CASSQEGTAYNEQFF
CDR3nt: TGTGCCAGCAGCCAAGAAGGCACTGCCTACAATGAGCAGTTCTTC